This T cell receptor beta chain was documented in a study of blood T cell repertoires in COVID-19. Study overall: The study drew acute and convalescent COVID-19 samples from the United States, Italy and Spain.

In the study's own analysis: Amplification with reference gene primers provided the estimates of nucleated cell counts. TCRdb's table, derived via immunoSEQ multiplex PCR, lists solely in-frame clones and lacks some. V and J calls and clone size are those listed in that table; D and trimming were worked out from the DNA. The table records over 150,000 clones, 70% to 90% of them present only once. The Seattle patients joined while their infection was active and were tracked longitudinally afterward. Worth noting for this clone: The same CDR3 is also encoded by other DNA sequences in this sample.

This clonotype was obtained from a woman in her sixties with COVID-19, enrolled during active disease. Sequences were obtained from peripheral blood.

In nucleotides, the CDR3 is TGTGCCAGCAGCCCTGGGCTAGCGGGGGGACAAGAGACCCAGTACTTC. Protein sequence: CASSPGLAGGQETQYF. V usage is TRBV7-2 and J usage is TRBJ2-5, with 11 nucleotides matching TRBD2. Per the germline V gene, CDR1 is SGHTA and CDR2 is FQGNSA. J gave up 2 bases and V 5 bases, and 7 bases lay outside the gene matches. The CDR3 spans 16 residues.